Listed below are T cell receptor beta chains from one sample, sequenced in a study of T-cell reconstitution after alpha-beta-depleted transplantation in children. TCRdb used MiXCR to reprocess the PCR reads, holding one entry per CDR3 protein. The repertoire holds fewer than 550,000 distinct CDR3 sequences, with roughly 10% as singletons. This material consisted of PBMCs, taken before TCRalphabeta/CD19-depleted stem cell transplant. The receptors originated from a child younger than 10 with inherited bone marrow failure, due to receive a stem cell transplant. The CDR3 runs from the conserved cysteine through the conserved F or W. The order of the fields is J gene, V gene, D gene, clone size, CDR3 protein, CDR3 DNA. A D gene is named only where the DNA matches it firmly. Clone size is stated in some rows and not others, as once, few, many or a class when expanded.

J: TRBJ2-3
V: TRBV12-3/TRBV12-4
D: NA
size: many
CDR3: CASSYGHNTQYF
DNA: TGTGCCAGCAGTTACGGACATAATACGCAGTATTTT

J: TRBJ2-3
V: TRBV24-1
D: NA
size: NA
CDR3: CATSGPTSTDTQYF
DNA: TGTGCCACCAGTGGTCCGACTAGCACAGATACGCAGTATTTT

J: TRBJ2-2
V: TRBV20-1
D: NA
size: many
CDR3: CSAKDYSNTGELFF
DNA: TGCAGTGCTAAGGACTACTCGAACACCGGGGAGCTGTTTTTT

J: TRBJ2-5
V: TRBV7-2
D: NA
size: many
CDR3: CASSLDFATPGTQYF
DNA: TGTGCCAGCAGCTTAGATTTTGCGACTCCTGGGACCCAGTACTTC

J: TRBJ1-1
V: TRBV30
D: TRBD1
size: NA
CDR3: CACQGEGEAFF
DNA: TGTGCCTGCCAGGGGGAGGGTGAAGCTTTCTTT

J: TRBJ1-1
V: TRBV4-1
D: NA
size: many
CDR3: CASSQDLLIMNTEAFF
DNA: TGCGCCAGCAGCCAAGATCTTCTGATCATGAACACTGAAGCTTTCTTT

J: TRBJ1-5
V: TRBV19
D: NA
size: NA
CDR3: CASSIGGTPQHF
DNA: TGTGCCAGTAGTATTGGGGGAACGCCCCAGCATTTT

J: TRBJ2-5
V: TRBV12-3/TRBV12-4
D: NA
size: few
CDR3: CASSLHGRETQYF
DNA: TGTGCCAGCAGTCTCCATGGTCGGGAGACCCAGTACTTC

J: TRBJ2-1
V: TRBV4-2
D: TRBD2
size: many
CDR3: CASSQNSLAGAPYNEQFF
DNA: TGTGCCAGCAGCCAAAATTCTCTAGCGGGAGCTCCCTACAATGAGCAGTTCTTC

J: TRBJ2-5
V: TRBV29-1
D: NA
size: NA
CDR3: CSVDRGATTQYF
DNA: TGCAGCGTGGACCGTGGGGCAACGACCCAGTACTTC

J: TRBJ2-3
V: TRBV27
D: TRBD1
size: many
CDR3: CASSLTGAGLTQYF
DNA: TGTGCCAGCAGCCTGACAGGGGCCGGGCTAACGCAGTATTTT

J: TRBJ2-2
V: TRBV7-9
D: TRBD2
size: many
CDR3: CASSFTGRKTGELFF
DNA: TGTGCCAGCAGCTTTACCGGGAGGAAAACCGGGGAGCTGTTTTTT

J: TRBJ1-2
V: TRBV7-8
D: NA
size: many
CDR3: CASSLASLGGYTF
DNA: TGTGCCAGCAGCTTAGCGAGTTTGGGGGGCTACACCTTC

J: TRBJ2-2
V: TRBV13
D: NA
size: many
CDR3: CASITRNTGELFF
DNA: TGTGCCAGCATTACGAGGAACACCGGGGAGCTGTTTTTT

J: TRBJ2-1
V: TRBV11-2
D: TRBD1
size: NA
CDR3: CASSLYPAGQGYNEQFF
DNA: TGTGCCAGCAGCTTATATCCTGCAGGACAGGGCTACAATGAGCAGTTCTTC

J: TRBJ2-5
V: TRBV10-2
D: NA
size: many
CDR3: CASSEIDRMAETQYF
DNA: TGCGCCAGCAGTGAGATCGACAGGATGGCAGAGACCCAGTACTTC

J: TRBJ2-7
V: TRBV27
D: TRBD2
size: NA
CDR3: CASSSKLAAVSYEQYF
DNA: TGTGCCAGCAGTTCGAAACTAGCGGCCGTCTCCTACGAGCAGTACTTC

J: TRBJ2-1
V: TRBV10-3
D: NA
size: many
CDR3: CAISETRLGTGNEQFF
DNA: TGTGCCATCAGTGAGACCCGACTAGGGACGGGCAATGAGCAGTTCTTC

J: TRBJ2-2
V: TRBV5-1
D: TRBD1
size: many
CDR3: CASSLRTGDDTGELFF
DNA: TGCGCCAGCAGCTTAAGGACAGGGGACGACACCGGGGAGCTGTTTTTT

J: TRBJ2-7
V: TRBV5-6
D: TRBD1
size: NA
CDR3: CASRKTGSSYEQYF
DNA: TGTGCCAGCAGAAAGACAGGGAGCTCCTACGAGCAGTACTTC

J: TRBJ2-1
V: TRBV5-1
D: TRBD2
size: many
CDR3: CASSFSLAGAYNEQFF
DNA: TGCGCCAGCAGCTTCTCACTAGCGGGAGCTTACAATGAGCAGTTCTTC

J: TRBJ2-7
V: TRBV7-8
D: TRBD2
size: few
CDR3: CASSLDGAGVVYEQYF
DNA: TGTGCCAGCAGCTTAGATGGGGCGGGAGTGGTCTACGAGCAGTACTTC

J: TRBJ1-1
V: TRBV18
D: NA
size: NA
CDR3: CASSPGGLPEAFF
DNA: TGTGCCAGCTCACCAGGGGGTTTGCCTGAAGCTTTCTTT

J: TRBJ2-1
V: TRBV20-1
D: NA
size: many
CDR3: CSARDPRGSGNEQFF
DNA: TGCAGTGCTAGAGATCCCCGGGGCTCTGGTAATGAGCAGTTCTTC

J: TRBJ2-3
V: TRBV11-2
D: NA
size: many
CDR3: CASSLVSPDTQYF
DNA: TGTGCCAGCAGCTTAGTATCGCCCGATACGCAGTATTTT

J: TRBJ2-3
V: TRBV2
D: TRBD1
size: many
CDR3: CASSARTGGDTQYF
DNA: TGTGCCAGCAGTGCCAGGACAGGGGGAGATACGCAGTATTTT

J: TRBJ2-1
V: TRBV20-1
D: TRBD2
size: many
CDR3: CSARAVAGANEQFF
DNA: TGCAGTGCTAGAGCGGTAGCGGGGGCGAATGAGCAGTTCTTC

J: TRBJ2-7
V: TRBV4-1
D: TRBD2
size: few
CDR3: CASSPVGGDYYEQYF
DNA: TGCGCCAGCAGTCCCGTCGGGGGGGACTACTACGAGCAGTACTTC

J: TRBJ2-7
V: TRBV12-3/TRBV12-4
D: TRBD1
size: many
CDR3: CASSLPGQGYEQYF
DNA: TGTGCCAGCAGCCTTCCGGGACAGGGCTACGAGCAGTACTTC

J: TRBJ2-3
V: TRBV4-2
D: NA
size: many
CDR3: CASSQEEGDTQYF
DNA: TGTGCCAGCAGCCAAGAAGAGGGAGATACGCAGTATTTT

J: TRBJ2-7
V: TRBV5-1
D: NA
size: many
CDR3: CASSLGSVYEQYF
DNA: TGCGCCAGCAGCTTGGGTAGCGTCTACGAGCAGTACTTC

J: TRBJ2-5
V: TRBV7-9
D: NA
size: many
CDR3: CASSLAGSGETQYF
DNA: TGTGCCAGCAGCTTAGCCGGGTCGGGGGAGACCCAGTACTTC

J: TRBJ1-4
V: TRBV28
D: NA
size: many
CDR3: CASSSSGHSNEKLFF
DNA: TGTGCCAGCAGTAGTTCAGGCCATTCGAATGAAAAACTGTTTTTT

J: TRBJ2-1
V: TRBV7-9
D: TRBD2
size: NA
CDR3: CASSGRTSGRTNEQFF
DNA: TGTGCCAGCAGCGGGAGGACTAGCGGGAGAACGAATGAGCAGTTCTTC

J: TRBJ2-3
V: TRBV20-1
D: NA
size: NA
CDR3: CSGPGLPSDTQYF
DNA: TGCAGTGGACCGGGACTTCCATCAGATACGCAGTATTTT

J: TRBJ2-3
V: TRBV5-1
D: TRBD2
size: many
CDR3: CASRTSGAPTDTQYF
DNA: TGCGCCAGCAGAACTAGCGGAGCCCCCACAGATACGCAGTATTTT

J: TRBJ2-3
V: TRBV29-1
D: NA
size: many
CDR3: CSAFGSSGSTDTQYF
DNA: TGCAGCGCCTTTGGATCTTCCGGGAGCACAGATACGCAGTATTTT

J: TRBJ2-5
V: TRBV27
D: NA
size: NA
CDR3: CASSFSRASQETQYF
DNA: TGTGCCAGCAGTTTCTCCCGAGCGTCCCAAGAGACCCAGTACTTC

J: TRBJ2-5
V: TRBV29-1
D: TRBD1
size: many
CDR3: CSVLRQGAYETQYF
DNA: TGCAGCGTTCTTAGGCAGGGGGCGTATGAGACCCAGTACTTC

J: TRBJ2-3
V: TRBV19
D: NA
size: many
CDR3: CASSIQGTQYF
DNA: TGTGCCAGTAGTATCCAGGGTACGCAGTATTTT

J: TRBJ2-7
V: TRBV11-2
D: NA
size: many
CDR3: CVPSSAGNSHEQYF
DNA: TGTGTCCCCAGCTCCGCAGGTAACTCTCACGAGCAGTACTTC

J: TRBJ2-6
V: TRBV7-8
D: NA
size: once
CDR3: CASSLAGSAANVLTF
DNA: TGTGCCAGCAGCTTAGCGGGCTCTGCGGCCAACGTCCTGACTTTC

J: TRBJ1-5
V: TRBV28
D: TRBD1
size: many
CDR3: CASSPTGPRQPQHF
DNA: TGTGCCAGCAGTCCGACAGGGCCGAGACAGCCCCAGCATTTT

J: TRBJ2-4
V: TRBV27
D: NA
size: many
CDR3: CASRGWVSGFSKNIQYF
DNA: TGTGCCAGCAGAGGGTGGGTTTCGGGGTTCTCCAAAAACATTCAGTACTTC

J: TRBJ2-5
V: TRBV18
D: NA
size: many
CDR3: CASSTNQETQYF
DNA: TGTGCCAGCTCCACCAACCAAGAGACCCAGTACTTC

J: TRBJ2-1
V: TRBV4-3
D: TRBD2
size: NA
CDR3: CASSYKGSGRAFRYNEQFF
DNA: TGCGCCAGCAGCTACAAGGGCAGCGGGAGGGCCTTTCGCTACAATGAGCAGTTCTTC

J: TRBJ2-1
V: TRBV27
D: TRBD2
size: many
CDR3: CASSLVGGNNEQFF
DNA: TGTGCCAGCAGTTTAGTCGGGGGGAACAATGAGCAGTTCTTC

J: TRBJ2-7
V: TRBV29-1
D: NA
size: NA
CDR3: CSVGPSRSGYEQYF
DNA: TGCAGCGTTGGACCCTCAAGGTCGGGGTACGAGCAGTACTTC

J: TRBJ1-2
V: TRBV6-1
D: NA
size: NA
CDR3: CASKGGVGYGYTF
DNA: TGTGCCAGCAAGGGGGGGGTGGGCTATGGCTACACCTTC

J: TRBJ1-1
V: TRBV6-6
D: NA
size: many
CDR3: CASSYSANTEAFF
DNA: TGTGCCAGCAGTTACTCGGCGAACACTGAAGCTTTCTTT

J: TRBJ1-1
V: TRBV7-9
D: NA
size: few
CDR3: CASSRITRGGGVNTEAFF
DNA: TGTGCCAGCAGCCGAATCACCCGAGGAGGAGGGGTTAACACTGAAGCTTTCTTT

J: TRBJ2-7
V: TRBV5-1
D: NA
size: many
CDR3: CASSLEGAPIYEQYF
DNA: TGCGCCAGCAGCTTGGAAGGGGCTCCTATCTACGAGCAGTACTTC

J: TRBJ1-2
V: TRBV5-4
D: TRBD1
size: many
CDR3: CASSDRGDGYTF
DNA: TGTGCCAGCAGCGACAGGGGGGATGGCTACACCTTC

J: TRBJ2-1
V: TRBV5-1
D: TRBD2
size: few
CDR3: CASSAFIAGGPNEQFF
DNA: TGCGCCAGCAGCGCCTTTATAGCGGGAGGGCCCAATGAGCAGTTCTTC